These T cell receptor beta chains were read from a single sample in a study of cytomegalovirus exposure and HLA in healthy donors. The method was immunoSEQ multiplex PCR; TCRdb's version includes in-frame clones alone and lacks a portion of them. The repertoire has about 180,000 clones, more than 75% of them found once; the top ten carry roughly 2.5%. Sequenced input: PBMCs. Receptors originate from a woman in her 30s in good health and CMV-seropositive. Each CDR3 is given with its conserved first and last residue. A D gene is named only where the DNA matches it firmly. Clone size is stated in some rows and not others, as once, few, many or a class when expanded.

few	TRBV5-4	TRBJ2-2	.	CASSLMGGWNTGELFF	TGTGCCAGCAGCTTGATGGGGGGATGGAACACCGGGGAGCTGTTTTTT
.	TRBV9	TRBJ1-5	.	CASSVEGGNQPQHF	TGTGCCAGCAGCGTAGAGGGAGGTAATCAGCCCCAGCATTTT
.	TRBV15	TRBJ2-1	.	CATSRDLGADNEQFF	TGTGCCACCAGCAGAGATTTGGGGGCCGACAATGAGCAGTTCTTC
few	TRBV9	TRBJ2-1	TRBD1	CASSVVLRTGTYNEQFF	TGTGCCAGCAGCGTAGTATTGCGGACAGGGACCTACAATGAGCAGTTCTTC
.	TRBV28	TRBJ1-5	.	CASSLAGVGNQPQHF	TGCGCCAGCAGTCTCGCAGGGGTGGGCAATCAGCCCCAGCATTTT
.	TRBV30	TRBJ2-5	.	CAWSVRRVQETQYF	TGTGCCTGGAGTGTACGGAGAGTACAAGAGACCCAGTACTTC
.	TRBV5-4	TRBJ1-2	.	CASSPSTAPSYGYTF	TGTGCCAGCAGCCCTTCCACAGCTCCCAGCTATGGCTACACCTTC
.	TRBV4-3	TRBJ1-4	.	CASSQVLYRDGGPLVKLFF	TGCGCCAGCAGCCAAGTACTTTACAGGGACGGAGGCCCCCTTGTAAAACTGTTTTTT
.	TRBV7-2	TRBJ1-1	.	CASSLSQGMNTEAFF	TGTGCCAGCAGCTTATCCCAGGGCATGAACACTGAAGCTTTCTTT
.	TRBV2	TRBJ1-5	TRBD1	CAGSVDRWNQPQHF	TGTGCCGGCAGTGTGGACAGGTGGAATCAGCCCCAGCATTTT
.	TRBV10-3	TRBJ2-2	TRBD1	CAISESTGGTGELFF	TGTGCCATCAGTGAGTCGACAGGGGGAACCGGGGAGCTGTTTTTT
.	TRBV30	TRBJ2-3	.	CAWTRREKDTQYF	TGTGCCTGGACTAGAAGGGAGAAAGATACGCAGTATTTT
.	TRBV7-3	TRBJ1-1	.	CASSSPGREAFF	TGTGCCAGCAGCTCACCGGGGAGGGAAGCTTTCTTT
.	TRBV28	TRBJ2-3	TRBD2	CASSLPGLAGRSADTQYF	TGTGCCAGCAGTTTGCCAGGACTAGCGGGGAGATCAGCAGATACGCAGTATTTT
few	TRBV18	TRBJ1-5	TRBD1	CASSFGTGNQPQHF	TGTGCCAGCTCATTCGGGACAGGGAATCAGCCCCAGCATTTT
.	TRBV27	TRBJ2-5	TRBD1	CASSRGRRETQYF	TGTGCCAGCAGCAGGGGGCGTAGGGAGACCCAGTACTTC
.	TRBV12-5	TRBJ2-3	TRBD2	CASGFGGGMGTDTQYF	TGTGCTAGTGGTTTTGGGGGGGGGATGGGTACAGATACGCAGTATTTT
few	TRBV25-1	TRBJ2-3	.	CASNNGVITDTQYF	TGTGCCAGCAACAACGGGGTAATCACAGATACGCAGTATTTT
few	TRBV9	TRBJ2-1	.	CASSSGYNEQFF	TGTGCCAGCAGCTCCGGCTACAATGAGCAGTTCTTC
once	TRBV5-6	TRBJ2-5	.	CASSQQGRRETQYF	TGTGCCAGCAGCCAACAGGGCAGAAGAGAGACCCAGTACTTC
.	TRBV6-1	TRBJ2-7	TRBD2	CASSEALGGGAYEQYF	TGTGCCAGCAGTGAAGCGCTGGGTGGGGGGGCCTACGAGCAGTACTTC
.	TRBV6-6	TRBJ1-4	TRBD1	CATRTGANEKLFF	TGTGCCACCAGGACAGGAGCTAATGAAAAACTGTTTTTT
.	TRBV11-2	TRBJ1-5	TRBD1	CASSLDRNQPQHF	TGTGCCAGCAGTTTGGACAGGAATCAGCCCCAGCATTTT
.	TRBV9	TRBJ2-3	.	CASTPLASSILSTDTQYF	TGTGCCAGCACCCCACTAGCTAGTTCGATTTTAAGCACAGATACGCAGTATTTT
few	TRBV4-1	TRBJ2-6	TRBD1	CASSQGRTGRPGANVLTF	TGCGCCAGCAGCCAAGGTAGGACAGGGAGGCCTGGGGCCAACGTCCTGACTTTC
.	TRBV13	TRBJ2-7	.	CASSSGRSEQYF	TGTGCCAGCAGCTCGGGTCGGTCGGAGCAGTACTTC
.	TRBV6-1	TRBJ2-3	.	CASSESRDTQYF	TGTGCCAGCAGTGAAAGCCGAGATACGCAGTATTTT
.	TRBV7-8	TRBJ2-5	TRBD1	CASSLRIIEGQQYF	TGTGCCAGCAGCTTACGCATTATAGAGGGACAGCAGTACTTC
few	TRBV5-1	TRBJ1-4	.	CASSPNGKNEKLFF	TGCGCCAGCAGCCCGAACGGGAAAAATGAAAAACTGTTTTTT
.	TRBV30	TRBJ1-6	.	CAWSSAGALHF	TGTGCCTGGAGTTCGGCCGGGGCCCTCCACTTT
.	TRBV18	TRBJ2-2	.	CASSPPRVPGELFF	TGTGCCAGCTCACCACCGAGGGTCCCCGGGGAGCTGTTTTTT
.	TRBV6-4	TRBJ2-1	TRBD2	CASSNIAGEYNEQFF	TGTGCCAGCAGTAATATAGCGGGAGAATACAATGAGCAGTTCTTC
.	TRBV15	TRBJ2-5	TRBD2	CATSRTMREIQETQYF	TGTGCCACCAGCAGAACGATGCGGGAGATTCAAGAGACTCAGTACTTC
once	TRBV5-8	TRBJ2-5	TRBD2	CASSPYGLAGGLYQETQYF	TGTGCCAGCAGCCCGTACGGACTAGCGGGGGGTTTGTACCAAGAGACCCAGTACTTC
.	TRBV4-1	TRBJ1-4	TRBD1	CASSLTGNEKLFF	TGCGCCAGCAGCTTGACAGGGAATGAAAAACTGTTTTTT
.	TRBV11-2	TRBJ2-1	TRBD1	CASHGWGPQGAGSYNEQFF	TGCGCCAGCCACGGGTGGGGGCCACAGGGGGCCGGGTCCTACAATGAGCAGTTCTTC
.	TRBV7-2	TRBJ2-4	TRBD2	CASSFRGDKNIQYF	TGTGCCAGCAGCTTTCGGGGGGATAAAAACATTCAGTACTTC
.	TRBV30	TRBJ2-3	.	CACTRDTRTDTQYF	TGTGCCTGTACCCGGGACACCCGCACAGATACGCAGTATTTT
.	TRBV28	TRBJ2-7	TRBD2	CASSLSGGTYEQYF	TGTGCCAGCAGCCTCAGCGGGGGGACGTACGAGCAGTACTTC
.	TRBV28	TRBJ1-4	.	CASSLETGYEKLFF	TGTGCCAGCAGTTTAGAGACAGGTTATGAAAAACTGTTTTTT
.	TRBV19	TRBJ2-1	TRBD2	CASSGGPLAGEHNEQFF	TGTGCCAGTAGTGGGGGACCACTAGCGGGGGAGCACAATGAGCAGTTCTTC
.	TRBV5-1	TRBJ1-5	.	CASSLSPTGSRGVPQHF	TGCGCCAGCAGCTTATCCCCAACCGGTTCTAGGGGTGTGCCCCAGCATTTT
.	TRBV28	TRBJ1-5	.	CASSLSGGGNQPQHF	TGTGCCAGCAGTTTATCGGGGGGGGGCAATCAGCCCCAGCATTTT
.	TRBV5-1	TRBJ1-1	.	CASSLTGPTEAFF	TGCGCCAGCAGCCTTACAGGGCCCACTGAAGCTTTCTTT
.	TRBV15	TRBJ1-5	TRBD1	CATSRVPWTGGGDQPQHF	TGTGCCACCAGCAGAGTCCCTTGGACAGGGGGGGGCGATCAGCCCCAGCATTTT
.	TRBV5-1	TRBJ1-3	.	CASSQQVSGNTIYF	TGCGCCAGCAGCCAACAAGTCTCTGGAAACACCATATATTTT
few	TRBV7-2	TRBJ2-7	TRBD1	CASSSGTGINEQYF	TGTGCCAGCAGCAGCGGGACAGGGATAAACGAGCAGTACTTC
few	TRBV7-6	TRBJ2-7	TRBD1	CASSLGTGPRYEQYF	TGTGCCAGCAGCTTAGGGACAGGCCCCCGCTACGAGCAGTACTTC
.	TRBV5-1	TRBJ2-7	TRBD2	CASSPGGSGGYGEQYF	TGCGCCAGCAGCCCCGGGGGTAGCGGGGGGTATGGCGAGCAGTACTTC
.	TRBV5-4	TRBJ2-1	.	CASSSQGGEQFF	TGTGCCAGCAGCTCCCAGGGTGGTGAGCAGTTCTTC
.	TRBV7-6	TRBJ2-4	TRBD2	CASSLDSGGAIAKNIQYF	TGTGCCAGCAGCTTAGATAGCGGGGGGGCCATAGCCAAAAACATTCAGTACTTC
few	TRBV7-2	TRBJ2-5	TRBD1	CASSPFPRGKEETQYF	TGTGCCAGCAGCCCCTTCCCCAGGGGGAAGGAAGAGACCCAGTACTTC
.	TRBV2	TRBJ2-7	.	CASSDSTWVNEQYF	TGTGCCAGCAGTGACTCGACTTGGGTTAACGAGCAGTACTTC
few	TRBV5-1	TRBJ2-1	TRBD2	CASSLLSGGLYNEQFF	TGCGCCAGCAGCTTGCTTAGCGGGGGACTCTACAATGAGCAGTTCTTC
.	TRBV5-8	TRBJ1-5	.	CASSLGPGARQPQHF	TGTGCCAGCAGCCTCGGCCCAGGGGCCAGGCAGCCCCAGCATTTT
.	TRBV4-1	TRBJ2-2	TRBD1	CASSHSMTGETGELFF	TGCGCCAGCAGCCATTCTATGACAGGGGAAACCGGGGAGCTGTTTTTT
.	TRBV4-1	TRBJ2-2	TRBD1	CASSQRDRANTGELFF	TGCGCCAGCAGCCAAAGGGACAGGGCGAACACCGGGGAGCTGTTTTTT